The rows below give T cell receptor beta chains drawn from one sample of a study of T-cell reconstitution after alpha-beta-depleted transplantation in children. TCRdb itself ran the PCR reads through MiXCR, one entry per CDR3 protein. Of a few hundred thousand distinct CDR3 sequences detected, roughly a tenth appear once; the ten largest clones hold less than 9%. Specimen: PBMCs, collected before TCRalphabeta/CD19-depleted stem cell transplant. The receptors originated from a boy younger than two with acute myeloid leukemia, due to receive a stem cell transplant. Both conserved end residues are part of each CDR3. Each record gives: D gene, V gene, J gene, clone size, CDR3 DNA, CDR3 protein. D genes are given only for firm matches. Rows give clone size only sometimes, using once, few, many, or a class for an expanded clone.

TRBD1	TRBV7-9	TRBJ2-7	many	TGTGCCAGCAGCTGGGAGCCAGGGGGCGAGCAGTACTTC	CASSWEPGGEQYF
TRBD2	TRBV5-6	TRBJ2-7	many	TGTGCCAGCAGCTTGGTAGCGGGCTACGAGCAGTACTTC	CASSLVAGYEQYF
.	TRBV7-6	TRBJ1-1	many	TGTGCCAGCAGCTTAGAAGTCAGGGGCCCAACCACTGAAGCTTTCTTT	CASSLEVRGPTTEAFF
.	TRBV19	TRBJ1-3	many	TGTGCCAGTAGTATGCCGATATCTGGAAACACCATATATTTT	CASSMPISGNTIYF
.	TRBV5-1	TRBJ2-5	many	TGCGCCAGCAGCTTGGCCGCGGACTGGTCGACCCAGTACTTC	CASSLAADWSTQYF
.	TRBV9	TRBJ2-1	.	TGTGCCAGCAGCGTAGGAGTGGGGGGGGCTAGCTCCTACAATGAGCAGTTCTTC	CASSVGVGGASSYNEQFF
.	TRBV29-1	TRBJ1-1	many	TGCAGCGTTGAAGGAAGGGGAACGGGTCGAGCTTTCTTT	CSVEGRGTGRAFF
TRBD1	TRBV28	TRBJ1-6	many	TGTGCCAGCAGTTCAGGGGGCGCCCCCTATAATTCACCCCTCCACTTT	CASSSGGAPYNSPLHF
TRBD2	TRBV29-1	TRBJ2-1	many	TGCAGCGTTGATCCGGGAGGGGACTACAATGAGCAGTTCTTC	CSVDPGGDYNEQFF
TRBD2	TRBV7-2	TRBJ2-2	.	TGTGCCAGCAGCATGGCTAGCGGGAGACCCGGGGAGCTGTTTTTT	CASSMASGRPGELFF
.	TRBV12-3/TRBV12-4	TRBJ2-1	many	TGTGCCAGCAGTCCCCTGGGGGGGGCGATTTCCAATGAGCAGTTCTTC	CASSPLGGAISNEQFF
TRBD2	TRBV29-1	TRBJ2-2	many	TGCAGCGTTGCGGGGGACTACTCGAACACCGGGGAGCTGTTTTTT	CSVAGDYSNTGELFF
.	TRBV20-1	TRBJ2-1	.	TGCAGTGCTAGAGTATGGGGGACCAACAATGAGCAGTTCTTC	CSARVWGTNNEQFF
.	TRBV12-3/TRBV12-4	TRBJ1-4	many	TGTGCCAGCAGTCGGTCTCGGGTCGCAACTAATGAAAAACTGTTTTTT	CASSRSRVATNEKLFF
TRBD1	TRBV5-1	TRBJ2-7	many	TGCGCCAGCAGCCTGGAAGGGGGCCGCTACGAGCAGTACTTC	CASSLEGGRYEQYF
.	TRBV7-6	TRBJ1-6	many	TGTGCCAGCAGCTTAGCGGCTAATTCACCCCTCCACTTT	CASSLAANSPLHF
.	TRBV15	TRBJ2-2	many	TGTGCCACCAGCAATACAGGGTGGATGCACACCGGGGAGCTGTTTTTT	CATSNTGWMHTGELFF
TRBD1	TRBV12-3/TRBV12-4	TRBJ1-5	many	TGTGCCAGCGGGACAGGGGAAGAGCAGCCCCAGCATTTT	CASGTGEEQPQHF
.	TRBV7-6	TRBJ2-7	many	TGTGCCAGCAGCTTACGAGGGGGGGTAATTCCACCCTACGAGCAGTACTTC	CASSLRGGVIPPYEQYF
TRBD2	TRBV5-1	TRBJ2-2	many	TGCGCCAGCACCCTAGCGGGGGCTCCGAACACCGGGGAGCTGTTTTTT	CASTLAGAPNTGELFF
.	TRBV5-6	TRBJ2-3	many	TGTGCCAGCAGAGGCGTCAGCACAGATACGCAGTATTTT	CASRGVSTDTQYF
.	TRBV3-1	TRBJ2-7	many	TGTGCCAGCAGCCAAGCTCAGCTCTACGAGCAGTACTTC	CASSQAQLYEQYF
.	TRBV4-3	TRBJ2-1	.	TGCGCCAGCAGCCAAGATCTTGGGTACCTTGGAAGCTCCTACAATGAGCAGTTCTTC	CASSQDLGYLGSSYNEQFF
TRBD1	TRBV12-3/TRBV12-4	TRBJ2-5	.	TGTGCCAGCACTCTGACAGGGTTCGGGACCCAGTACTTC	CASTLTGFGTQYF
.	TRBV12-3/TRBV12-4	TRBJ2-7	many	TGTGCCAGCAGTCTAGGCGGTCCAGGGGACCACGAGCAGTACTTC	CASSLGGPGDHEQYF
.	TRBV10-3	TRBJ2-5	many	TGTGCCATAGAAGAGACCCAGTACTTC	CAIEETQYF
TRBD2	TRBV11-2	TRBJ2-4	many	TGTGCCAGCAGCTTTCGGACTAGCGGGGATTTAGCCAAAAACATTCAGTACTTC	CASSFRTSGDLAKNIQYF
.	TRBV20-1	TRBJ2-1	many	TGCAGGGCTCGACATGGCAATGAGCAGTTCTTC	CRARHGNEQFF
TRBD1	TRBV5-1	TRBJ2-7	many	TGCGCCAGCAGCTTGGTCCTTGGGACAGGGCCTAACGAGCAGTACTTC	CASSLVLGTGPNEQYF
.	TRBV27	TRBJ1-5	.	TGTGCCAGCAGTTTACTCGGGGGCTGCGGCAATCAGCCCCAGCATTTT	CASSLLGGCGNQPQHF
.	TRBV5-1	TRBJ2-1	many	TGCGCCAGCAGCCCGGACAGACCCTACAATGAGCAGTTCTTC	CASSPDRPYNEQFF
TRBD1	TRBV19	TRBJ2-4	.	TGTGCCAGTAGTATCTGGACAGGGGTGGCCAAAAACATTCAGTACTTC	CASSIWTGVAKNIQYF
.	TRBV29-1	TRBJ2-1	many	TGCAGCGTTGAACGTTTGAGTGGAGAGGAGCAGTTCTTC	CSVERLSGEEQFF
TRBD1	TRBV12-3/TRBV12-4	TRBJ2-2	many	TGTGCCAGCAGTGGACAGGGTCAAACCGGGGAGCTGTTTTTT	CASSGQGQTGELFF
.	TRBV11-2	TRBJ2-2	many	TGTGCCAGCAGCCCAATACCCTCATTACCATCGAACACCGGGGAGCTGTTTTTT	CASSPIPSLPSNTGELFF
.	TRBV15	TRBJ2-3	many	TGTGCCACCAGCAGAGATCTCCTAGGGACAGATACGCAGTATTTT	CATSRDLLGTDTQYF
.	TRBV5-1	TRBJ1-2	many	TGCGCCAGCAGATACGGGTCACAGGGCCTCTATGGCTACACCTTC	CASRYGSQGLYGYTF
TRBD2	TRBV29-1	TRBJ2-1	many	TGCAGCGTCGCCAGGAGCGGGAGGGCCATTGAGCAGTTCTTC	CSVARSGRAIEQFF
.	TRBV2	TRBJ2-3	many	TGTGCCAGCAGTGTTCTGGACAGCCGCACAGATACGCAGTATTTT	CASSVLDSRTDTQYF
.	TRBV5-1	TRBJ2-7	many	TGCGCCAGCAGCTTGGTAGGGGGAGGAGAGAAGGAGCAGTACTTC	CASSLVGGGEKEQYF
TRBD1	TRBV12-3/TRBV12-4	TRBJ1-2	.	TGTGCCAGCAGCAAGCTGGACAGGGCCCTATCCTATGGCTACACCTTC	CASSKLDRALSYGYTF
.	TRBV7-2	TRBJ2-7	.	TGTGCCAGCAGCTTAGCTTCAGGGCAGTACTTC	CASSLASGQYF